This T cell receptor (beta chain) was captured by sequencing in a study of T cells in Graves' hyperthyroidism and ophthalmopathy. Germline V gene data show CDR1 as KGHSH and CDR2 as LQKENI. Deletions cut 2 bases from V and 4 bases from J, with 17 bases between. The CDR3 totals 16 residues. RNA transcripts yielded amplified TCR beta CDR3 regions. HTBI primers were employed in a first-round RT-PCR of the TCR CDR3. TCRdb reprocessed the multiplex PCR reads via MiXCR and lists one record per CDR3 protein. Among some 570,000 distinct CDR3 sequences listed, 12% to 15% were seen once. This clonotype has ten or more counts. Its antigen is undetermined. Study-level results: Ophthalmopathy onset followed model prediction by a median approximately 6.2 months. Within blood appeared most thyroid clonotypes that had expanded above 0.001.

This chain connects TRBV18 to TRBJ1-2; no firm D call. The sequence was obtained from a woman in her late teens or twenties with Graves' ophthalmopathy. The specimen was blood. DNA for the CDR3: TGTGCCAGCTCACCAGCGCTCGGCCAGGTCGGCTATGGCTACACCTTC. As protein: CASSPALGQVGYGYTF.